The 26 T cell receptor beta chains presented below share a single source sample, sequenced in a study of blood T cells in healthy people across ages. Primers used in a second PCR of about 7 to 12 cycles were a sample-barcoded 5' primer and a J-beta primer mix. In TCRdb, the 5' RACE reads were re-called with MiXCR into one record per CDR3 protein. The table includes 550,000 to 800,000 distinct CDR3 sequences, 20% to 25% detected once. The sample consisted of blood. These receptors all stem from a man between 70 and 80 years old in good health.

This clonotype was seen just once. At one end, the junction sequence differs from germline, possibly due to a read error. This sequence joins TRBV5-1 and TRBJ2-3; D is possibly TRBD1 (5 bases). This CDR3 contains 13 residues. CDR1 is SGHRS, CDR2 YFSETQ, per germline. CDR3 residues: CASSLEGSDTRYF. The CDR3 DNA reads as TGCGCCAGCAGCTTGGAGGGGTCCGATACGCGGTATTTT.

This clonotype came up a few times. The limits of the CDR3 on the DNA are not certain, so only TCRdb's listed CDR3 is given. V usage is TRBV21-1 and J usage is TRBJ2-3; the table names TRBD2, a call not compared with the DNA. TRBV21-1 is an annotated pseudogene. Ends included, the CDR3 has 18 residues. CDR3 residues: CASSKELVASGSTDTQYF.

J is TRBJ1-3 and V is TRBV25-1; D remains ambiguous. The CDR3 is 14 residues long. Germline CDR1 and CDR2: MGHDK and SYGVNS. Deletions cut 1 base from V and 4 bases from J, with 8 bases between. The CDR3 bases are TGTGCCAGCAGTGAATCCGGTACCGGAAACACCATATATTTT. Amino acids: CASSESGTGNTIYF. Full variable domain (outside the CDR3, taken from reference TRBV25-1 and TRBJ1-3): EADIYQTPRYLVIGTGKKITLECSQTMGHDKMYWYQQDPGMELHLIHYSYGVNSTEKGDLSSESTVSRIRTEHFPLTLESARPSHTSQYLCASSESGTGNTIYFGEGSWLTVV.

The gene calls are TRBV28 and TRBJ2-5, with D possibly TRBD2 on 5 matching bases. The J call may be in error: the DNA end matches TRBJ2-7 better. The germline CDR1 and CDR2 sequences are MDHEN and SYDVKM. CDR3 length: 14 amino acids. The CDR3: CASSFQSGAPEQYF. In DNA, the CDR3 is TGTGCCAGCAGTTTCCAAAGCGGAGCCCCCGAGCAGTACTTC.

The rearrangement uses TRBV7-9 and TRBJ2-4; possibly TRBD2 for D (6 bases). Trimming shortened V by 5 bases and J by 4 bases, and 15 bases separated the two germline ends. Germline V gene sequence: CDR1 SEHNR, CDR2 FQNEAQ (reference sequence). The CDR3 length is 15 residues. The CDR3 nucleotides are TGTGCCAGCAGCCTCGTTGCAGCGGGTAAAAACATTCAGTACTTC. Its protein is CASSLVAAGKNIQYF.

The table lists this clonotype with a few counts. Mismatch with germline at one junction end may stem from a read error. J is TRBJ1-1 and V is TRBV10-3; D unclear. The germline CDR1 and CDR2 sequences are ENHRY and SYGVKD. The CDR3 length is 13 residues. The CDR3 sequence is CAISESSNTEAFF. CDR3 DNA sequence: TGTGCCATCAGTGAGTCGTCGAACACTGAGGCTTTCTTT.

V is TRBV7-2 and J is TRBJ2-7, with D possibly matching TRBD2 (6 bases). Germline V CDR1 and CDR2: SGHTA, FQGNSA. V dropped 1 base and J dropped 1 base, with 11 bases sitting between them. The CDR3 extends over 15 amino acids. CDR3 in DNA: TGTGCCAGCAGCTTAGTGTCAGGAGGGTCCTACGAGCAGTACTTC. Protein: CASSLVSGGSYEQYF. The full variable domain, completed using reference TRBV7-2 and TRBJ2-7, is GAGVSQSPSNKVTEKGKDVELRCDPISGHTALYWYRQSLGQGLEFLIYFQGNSAPDKSGLPSDRFSAERTGGSVSTLTIQRTQQEDSAVYLCASSLVSGGSYEQYFGPGTRLTVT.

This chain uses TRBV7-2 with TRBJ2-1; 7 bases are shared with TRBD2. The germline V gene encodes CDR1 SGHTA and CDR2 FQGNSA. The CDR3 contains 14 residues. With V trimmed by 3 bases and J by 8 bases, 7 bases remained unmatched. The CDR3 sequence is CASSFGGSGYEQFF. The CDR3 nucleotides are TGTGCCAGCAGCTTCGGCGGGAGCGGTTATGAGCAGTTCTTC. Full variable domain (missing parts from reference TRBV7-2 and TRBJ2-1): GAGVSQSPSNKVTEKGKDVELRCDPISGHTALYWYRQSLGQGLEFLIYFQGNSAPDKSGLPSDRFSAERTGGSVSTLTIQRTQQEDSAVYLCASSFGGSGYEQFFGPGTRLTVL.

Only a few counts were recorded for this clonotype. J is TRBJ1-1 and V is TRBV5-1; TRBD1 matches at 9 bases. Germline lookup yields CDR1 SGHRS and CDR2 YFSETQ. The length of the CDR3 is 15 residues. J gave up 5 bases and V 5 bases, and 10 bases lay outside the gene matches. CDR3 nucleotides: TGCGCCAGCAGACAAACACAGGGGGCAGGAACTGAAGCTTTCTTT. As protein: CASRQTQGAGTEAFF. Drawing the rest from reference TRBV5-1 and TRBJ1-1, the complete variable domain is KAGVTQTPRYLIKTRGQQVTLSCSPISGHRSVSWYQQTPGQGLQFLFEYFSETQRNKGNFPGRFSGRQFSNSRSEMNVSTLELGDSALYLCASRQTQGAGTEAFFGQGTRLTVV.

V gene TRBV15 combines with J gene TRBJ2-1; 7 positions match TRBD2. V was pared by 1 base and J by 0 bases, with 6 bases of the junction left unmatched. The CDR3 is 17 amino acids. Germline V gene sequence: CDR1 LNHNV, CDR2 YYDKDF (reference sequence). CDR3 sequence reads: CATSRAGTTRSYNEQFF. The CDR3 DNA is TGTGCCACCAGCAGAGCCGGGACTACCCGCTCCTACAATGAGCAGTTCTTC. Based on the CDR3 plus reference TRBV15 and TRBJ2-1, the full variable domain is DAMVIQNPRYQVTQFGKPVTLSCSQTLNHNVMYWYQQKSSQAPKLLFHYYDKDFNNEADTPDNFQSRRPNTSFCFLDIRSPGLGDTAMYLCATSRAGTTRSYNEQFFGPGTRLTVL.

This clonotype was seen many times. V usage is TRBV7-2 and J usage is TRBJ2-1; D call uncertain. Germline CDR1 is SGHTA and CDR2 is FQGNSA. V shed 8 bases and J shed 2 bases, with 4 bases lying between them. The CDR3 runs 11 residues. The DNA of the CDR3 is TGTGCCAGCCGCCCCTACAATGAGCAGTTCTTC. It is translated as CASRPYNEQFF.

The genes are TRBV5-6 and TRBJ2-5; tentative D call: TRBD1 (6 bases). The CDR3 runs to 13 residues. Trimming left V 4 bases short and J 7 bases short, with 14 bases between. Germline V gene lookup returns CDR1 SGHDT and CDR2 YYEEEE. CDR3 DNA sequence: TGTGCCAGCAGCCAGCACAGGGAAAGGACCCAGTACTTC. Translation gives CASSQHRERTQYF.

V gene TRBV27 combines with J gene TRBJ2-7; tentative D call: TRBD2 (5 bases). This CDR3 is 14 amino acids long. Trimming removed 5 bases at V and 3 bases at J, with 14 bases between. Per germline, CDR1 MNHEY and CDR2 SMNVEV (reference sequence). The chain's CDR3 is CASSKGGTVYEQYF. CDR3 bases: TGTGCCAGCAGTAAAGGAGGAACCGTCTACGAGCAGTACTTC.

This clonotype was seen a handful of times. The CDR3 sequence is CASSLTLTSGSLDEQFF. The DNA for the CDR3 is TGTGCCAGCAGCTTAACCCTTACTAGCGGGAGTTTGGATGAGCAGTTCTTC. V and J are TRBV7-2 and TRBJ2-1; TRBD2 matches 11 bases. Germline values: CDR1 SGHTA, CDR2 FQGNSA. CDR3 length: 17 amino acids. With V trimmed by 2 bases and J by 8 bases, 11 bases remained unmatched.

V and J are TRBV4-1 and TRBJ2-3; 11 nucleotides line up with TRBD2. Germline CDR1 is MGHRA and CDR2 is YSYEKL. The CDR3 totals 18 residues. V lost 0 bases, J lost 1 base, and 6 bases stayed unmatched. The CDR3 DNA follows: TGCGCCAGCAGCCAAGAAGAGCTGGGACTAGCGGGCACAGATACGCAGTATTTT. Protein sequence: CASSQEELGLAGTDTQYF.

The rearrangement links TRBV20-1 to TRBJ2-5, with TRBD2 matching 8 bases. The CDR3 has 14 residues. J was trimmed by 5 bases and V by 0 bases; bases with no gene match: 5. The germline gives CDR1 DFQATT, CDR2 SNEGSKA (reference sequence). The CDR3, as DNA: TGCAGTGCTAGAGATGGGGGCGGGGGGGAGACCCAGTACTTC. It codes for CSARDGGGGETQYF.

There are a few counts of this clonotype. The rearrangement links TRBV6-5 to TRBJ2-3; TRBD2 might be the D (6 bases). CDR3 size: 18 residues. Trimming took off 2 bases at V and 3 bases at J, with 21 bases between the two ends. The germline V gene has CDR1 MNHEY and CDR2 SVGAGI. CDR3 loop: CASSYGSGSSLRTDTQYF. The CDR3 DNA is TGTGCCAGCAGTTACGGTAGCGGAAGTTCTCTAAGGACAGATACGCAGTATTTT.

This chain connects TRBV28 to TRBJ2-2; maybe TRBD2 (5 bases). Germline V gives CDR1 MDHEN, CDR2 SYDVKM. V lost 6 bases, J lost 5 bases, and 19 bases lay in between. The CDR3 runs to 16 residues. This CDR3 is CASSPSSLRRTGELFF. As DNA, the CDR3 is TGTGCCAGCAGCCCGTCTAGCCTCAGGAGGACCGGGGAGCTGTTTTTT.

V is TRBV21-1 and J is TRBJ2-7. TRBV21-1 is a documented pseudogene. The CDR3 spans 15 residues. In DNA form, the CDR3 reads TGTGCCAGCAGCAAATGGCAGTCGAGCTCCTACGAGCAGTACTTC. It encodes CASSKWQSSSYEQYF.

CDR3 DNA: TGTGCCAGCAGTACACAGGGACCTAGCAATCAGCCCCAGCATTTT. Translation: CASSTQGPSNQPQHF. The chain combines TRBV12-3 or TRBV12-4 with TRBJ1-5, with D perhaps TRBD1 (6 bases). Between the trimmed V and J ends, which lost 5 bases and 0 bases, there was a span of 11 bases. The CDR3 runs 15 residues.

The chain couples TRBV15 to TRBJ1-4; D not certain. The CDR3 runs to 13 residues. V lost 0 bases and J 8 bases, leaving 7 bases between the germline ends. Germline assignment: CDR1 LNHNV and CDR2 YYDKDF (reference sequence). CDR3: CATSREGGEKLFF. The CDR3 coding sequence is TGTGCCACCAGCAGAGAGGGCGGCGAAAAACTGTTTTTT. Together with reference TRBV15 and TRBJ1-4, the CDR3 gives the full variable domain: DAMVIQNPRYQVTQFGKPVTLSCSQTLNHNVMYWYQQKSSQAPKLLFHYYDKDFNNEADTPDNFQSRRPNTSFCFLDIRSPGLGDTAMYLCATSREGGEKLFFGSGTQLSVL.

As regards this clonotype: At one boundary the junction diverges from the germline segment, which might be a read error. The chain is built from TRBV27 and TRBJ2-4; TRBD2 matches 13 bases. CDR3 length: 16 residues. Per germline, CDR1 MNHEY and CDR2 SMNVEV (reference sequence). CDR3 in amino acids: CASSRGLAGVGNIQCF. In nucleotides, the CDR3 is TGTGCCAGCAGCCGAGGACTAGCGGGAGTGGGGAACATTCAGTGCTTC.

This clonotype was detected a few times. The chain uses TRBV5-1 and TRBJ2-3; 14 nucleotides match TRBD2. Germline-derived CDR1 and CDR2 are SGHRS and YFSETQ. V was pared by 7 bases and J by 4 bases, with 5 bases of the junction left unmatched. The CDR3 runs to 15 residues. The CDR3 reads CASAPGLAGADTQYF. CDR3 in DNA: TGCGCCAGCGCCCCGGGACTAGCGGGAGCAGATACGCAGTATTTT.

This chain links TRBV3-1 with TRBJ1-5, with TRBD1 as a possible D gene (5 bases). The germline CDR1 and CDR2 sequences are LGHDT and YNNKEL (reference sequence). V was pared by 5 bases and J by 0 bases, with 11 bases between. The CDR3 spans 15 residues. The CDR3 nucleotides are TGTGCCAGCAGCAGAACAGGAAATAGCAATCAGCCCCAGCATTTT. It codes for CASSRTGNSNQPQHF.

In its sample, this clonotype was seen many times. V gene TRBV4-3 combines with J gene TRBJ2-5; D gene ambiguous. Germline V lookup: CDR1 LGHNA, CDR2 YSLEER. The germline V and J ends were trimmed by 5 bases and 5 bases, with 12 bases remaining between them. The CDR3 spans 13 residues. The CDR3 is CASSSSVGETQYF. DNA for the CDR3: TGCGCCAGCAGCTCCTCGGTGGGGGAGACCCAGTACTTC.

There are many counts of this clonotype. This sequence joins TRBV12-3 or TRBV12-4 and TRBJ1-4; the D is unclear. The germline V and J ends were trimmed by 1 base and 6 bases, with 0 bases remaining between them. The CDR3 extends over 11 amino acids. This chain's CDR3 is CASSLDEKLFF. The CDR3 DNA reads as TGTGCCAGCAGTTTAGATGAAAAACTGTTTTTT.